In its sample, the clone carrying this T cell receptor (beta chain) was seen many times. V shed 0 bases, J shed 7 bases, and the junction held 6 bases outside the gene matches. This CDR3 region has 16 residues. Germline-derived CDR1 and CDR2 are SGHNT and YYREEE (reference sequence). This entry is derived from a study of T cells after yellow fever vaccination. One entry per CDR3 protein results from TCRdb running MiXCR on the 5' RACE reads. The sample yields more than 200,000 distinct CDR3 sequences, 3.6% seen once. Here the sequenced sample was PBMCs, taken 15 days after the yellow fever booster vaccination. The receptor's source is a man aged 18 to 35 who received the YFV17D yellow fever vaccine. This chain joins TRBV5-4 and TRBJ2-2; 10 bases map to TRBD1. CDR3 residues: CASSLAATGGGGELFF. CDR3 DNA: TGTGCCAGCAGCTTGGCTGCGACAGGGGGCGGCGGGGAGCTGTTTTTT.